These 9 T cell receptor beta chains originate from one sample sequenced in a study of blood T cell repertoires in COVID-19. Repertoires were generated with immunoSEQ multiplex PCR, while TCRdb's copy carries only in-frame clones and drops some. The sample holds some 77,000 clones, about 79% seen once. The sequencing sample was made of peripheral blood. The origin of the receptors is a man in his 70s with acute or convalescent COVID-19.

J is TRBJ1-2 and V is TRBV2; possible D gene TRBD1, 6 bases. Germline-derived CDR1 and CDR2 are SNHLY and FYNNEI. Trimming took off 6 bases at V and 6 bases at J, with 11 bases between the two ends. The CDR3 extends over 12 amino acids. The CDR3 DNA reads TGTGCCAGCAGAACAGGGCCCGATGGCTACACCTTC. Translation gives CASRTGPDGYTF. Based on the CDR3 plus reference TRBV2 and TRBJ1-2, the full variable domain is EPEVTQTPSHQVTQMGQEVILRCVPISNHLYFYWYRQILGQKVEFLVSFYNNEISEKSEIFDDQFSVERPDGSNFTLKIRSTKLEDSAMYFCASRTGPDGYTFGSGTRLTVV.

The chain combines TRBV4-1 with TRBJ2-1, with no clear D. This CDR3 is built from 14 residues. The V and J ends lost 1 base and 6 bases respectively, with 10 bases between them. Germline V gene sequence: CDR1 MGHRA, CDR2 YSYEKL. CDR3 region: CASSQGQYINEQFF. In DNA form, the CDR3 reads TGCGCCAGCAGCCAAGGGCAGTACATCAATGAGCAGTTCTTC.

The rearrangement uses TRBV6-1 and TRBJ2-7, with TRBD1 identical over 7 bases. Germline CDR1 MNHNS, CDR2 SASEGT. V trimming: 4 bases; J trimming: 5 bases; junction bases outside the gene matches: 14. This CDR3 comprises 16 residues. Written as DNA, the CDR3 is TGTGCCAGCAGTGGAGATAGACAGGGAAATTTGAACGAGCAGTACTTC. Translated, it gives CASSGDRQGNLNEQYF.

V gene TRBV27 combines with J gene TRBJ2-3; D is possibly TRBD2 (6 bases). The ends were cut back, 1 base at V and 0 bases at J, with 11 bases in the middle. The germline V gene has CDR1 MNHEY and CDR2 SMNVEV (reference sequence). The CDR3 length is 16 residues. CDR3 in DNA: TGTGCCAGCAGTTTATATTCCGGGACTAGCACAGATACGCAGTATTTT. This translates into CASSLYSGTSTDTQYF.

CDR3 protein: CASSEDRNYGYTF. In DNA form, the CDR3 reads TGCGCCAGCAGCGAAGACAGGAACTATGGCTACACCTTC. J is TRBJ1-2 and V is TRBV5-1; tentatively, D is TRBD1 (6 bases). CDR1 SGHRS and CDR2 YFSETQ come from the germline V gene. With 4 bases removed from V and 2 bases from J, the gap between germline ends came to 9 bases. This CDR3 is 13 amino acids long.

V and J are TRBV27 and TRBJ1-1, with D unclear. V was trimmed by 1 base and J by 7 bases, leaving 13 bases between them. The V gene's germline CDR1 is MNHEY and CDR2 SMNVEV (reference sequence). The CDR3 sequence is 14 residues long. The CDR3 loop is CASSLWATPSEAFF. CDR3 coding DNA: TGTGCCAGCAGTTTATGGGCAACGCCAAGTGAAGCTTTCTTT.

V is TRBV19 and J is TRBJ2-3; 10 nucleotides align to TRBD1. CDR3 size: 15 residues. Germline V gene lookup returns CDR1 LNHDA and CDR2 SQIVND (reference sequence). V trimming: 5 bases; J trimming: 6 bases; junction bases outside the gene matches: 8. The chain's CDR3 is CASSPRQGAGDTQYF. In DNA form, the CDR3 reads TGTGCCAGTAGTCCAAGACAGGGGGCTGGGGATACGCAGTATTTT. Based on the CDR3 plus reference TRBV19 and TRBJ2-3, the full variable domain is DGGITQSPKYLFRKEGQNVTLSCEQNLNHDAMYWYRQDPGQGLRLIYYSQIVNDFQKGDIAEGYSVSREKKESFPLTVTSAQKNPTAFYLCASSPRQGAGDTQYFGPGTRLTVL.

The V and J genes are TRBV5-6 and TRBJ1-6, with 7 bases aligning to TRBD1. CDR1 and CDR2 from the germline V gene are SGHDT and YYEEEE. The junction had 7 bases not matched to a gene; V was cut back by 1 base and J by 9 bases. The CDR3 runs to 15 residues. This CDR3 is CASSLTDRDVSPLHF. CDR3 DNA sequence: TGTGCCAGCAGCTTGACCGACAGGGATGTTTCACCCCTCCACTTT.

The chain employs TRBV4-3 and TRBJ2-1; the D is unclear. Trimming shortened V by 4 bases and J by 8 bases, and 12 bases separated the two germline ends. The CDR3 spans 13 residues. In germline, CDR1 is LGHNA, CDR2 YSLEER. Here the CDR3 DNA reads TGCGCCAGCAGCCTTGAACTATACGATGAGCAGTTCTTC. Amino acids: CASSLELYDEQFF.